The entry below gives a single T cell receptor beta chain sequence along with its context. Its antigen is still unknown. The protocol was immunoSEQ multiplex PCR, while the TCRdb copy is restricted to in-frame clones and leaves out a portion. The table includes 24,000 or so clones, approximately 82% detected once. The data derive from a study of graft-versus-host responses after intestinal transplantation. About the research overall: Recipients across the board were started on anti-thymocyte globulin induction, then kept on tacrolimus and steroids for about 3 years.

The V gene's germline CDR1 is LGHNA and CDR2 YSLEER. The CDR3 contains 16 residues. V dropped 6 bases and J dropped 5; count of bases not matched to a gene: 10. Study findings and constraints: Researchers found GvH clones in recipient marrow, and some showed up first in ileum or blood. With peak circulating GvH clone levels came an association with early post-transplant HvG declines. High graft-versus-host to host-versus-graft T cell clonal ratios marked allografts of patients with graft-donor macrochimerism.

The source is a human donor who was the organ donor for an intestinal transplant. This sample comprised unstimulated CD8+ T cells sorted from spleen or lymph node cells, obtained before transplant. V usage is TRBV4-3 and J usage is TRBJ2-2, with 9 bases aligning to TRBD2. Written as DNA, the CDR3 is TGCGCCAGCAGTCTAGGGCTAGCGGGGAGTACCGGGGAGCTGTTTTTT. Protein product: CASSLGLAGSTGELFF.